These 24 T cell receptor beta chains were sequenced from one sample in a study of T cells in Graves' hyperthyroidism and ophthalmopathy (dated by TCRdb to the late 2010s). Library creation used multiplex PCR. The listed sequencing device is Illumina HiSeq 2000. Amplification of TCR beta CDR3 regions was carried out from RNA transcripts. The first round of RT-PCR for the TCR CDR3 was performed with the HTBI primer set and the Qiagen OneStep RT-PCR kit. TCRdb ran its own pipeline on the public reads, namely fastp trimming at Q25 and MiXCR clone calling, and kept in-frame beta chains. Records with the same CDR3 protein are collapsed into one entry carrying the most frequent genes and DNA. This sample holds about 460,000 distinct CDR3 sequences; about 20% were observed only once. About half of the sample lies in the top ten. The material sequenced was blood. The receptor set was obtained from a woman aged 70-85 years with Graves' ophthalmopathy.

The chain has TRBV2 and TRBJ2-7; 10 nucleotides align to TRBD2. The ends lost 4 bases at V and 2 bases at J; junction bases unmatched: 14. This CDR3 comprises 18 residues. CDR1 SNHLY and CDR2 FYNNEI come from the germline V gene. CDR3 protein: CASSGGSGRRRATYEQYF. CDR3 nucleotides: TGTGCCAGCAGTGGCGGTAGCGGGAGGCGGAGGGCTACCTACGAGCAGTACTTC.

V and J are TRBV11-3 and TRBJ2-5; no firm D call. V lost 2 bases to trimming and J lost 5 bases, with 9 bases between them. Germline values: CDR1 SGHNT, CDR2 YENEEA. The length of the CDR3 is 13 residues. The CDR3 loop reads CASSLPSSETQYF. Here the CDR3 DNA reads TGTGCCAGCAGCTTACCCAGTAGCGAGACCCAGTACTTC.

This clonotype has a handful of counts. The chain combines TRBV5-5 with TRBJ2-3, with a weak D call TRBD1 (6 bases). The CDR3 has 18 amino acids. Trimming took off 0 bases at V and 0 bases at J, with 17 bases between the two ends. Germline values: CDR1 SGHKS, CDR2 YYEKEE (reference sequence). The CDR3 DNA follows: TGTGCCAGCAGCTTGGGAGATCTACAGGGACGCAGCACAGATACGCAGTATTTT. Protein sequence: CASSLGDLQGRSTDTQYF.

This chain links TRBV7-2 with TRBJ2-4, with 7 positions matching TRBD1. CDR3 size: 16 residues. Per germline, CDR1 SGHTA and CDR2 FQGNSA. V shed 6 bases, J shed 2 bases, and the junction held 10 bases outside the gene matches. CDR3: CASSQQGFLTKNIQYF. The CDR3 DNA is TGTGCCAGCAGTCAACAGGGGTTTTTAACCAAAAACATTCAGTACTTC.

This clonotype has more than one count but fewer than ten. This chain joins TRBV19 and TRBJ2-3; D gene ambiguous. Deletions cut 0 bases from V and 2 bases from J, with 9 bases between. The CDR3 length is 15 residues. Germline CDR1 LNHDA, CDR2 SQIVND (reference sequence). The CDR3 spells CASSIDAGNTDTQYF. Written as DNA, the CDR3 is TGTGCCAGTAGTATAGATGCAGGTAACACAGATACGCAGTATTTT.

This clonotype was counted a few times. V is TRBV6-1 and J is TRBJ1-2, with a possible D match to TRBD1 (5 bases). This CDR3 region has 14 residues. The V gene lost 2 bases and the J gene lost 12 bases, with 19 bases spanning the gap. Germline V gene lookup returns CDR1 MNHNS and CDR2 SASEGT. CDR3 sequence: CASSERGGSEGNTF. CDR3 DNA sequence: TGTGCCAGCAGTGAACGGGGCGGCTCCGAAGGCAACACCTTC.

Only a few counts were recorded for this clonotype. The chain is built from TRBV6-6 and TRBJ1-5; the D gene is possibly TRBD1 (5 bases). The CDR3 consists of 14 residues. Germline V gene lookup returns CDR1 MNHNY and CDR2 SVGAGI (reference sequence). V lost 2 bases, J lost 0 bases, and 5 bases lay in between. The CDR3 here is CASSYQGSNQPQHF. The CDR3 DNA reads TGTGCCAGCAGTTACCAGGGTAGCAATCAGCCCCAGCATTTT.

This chain joins TRBV7-9 and TRBJ2-3; a weak D match, TRBD1 (6 bases). V was clipped by 5 bases and J by 11 bases, with 11 bases between them. The V gene's germline CDR1 is SEHNR and CDR2 FQNEAQ (reference sequence). The CDR3 spans 11 residues. The CDR3 nucleotides are TGTGCCAGCAGCAAGAAGGACAGGCAGTATTTT. Amino acids: CASSKKDRQYF.

The table lists this clonotype with a few counts. The chain carries TRBV28 and TRBJ1-1; 7 bases line up with TRBD1. V was clipped by 7 bases and J by 1 base; unmatched bases: 6. CDR1 MDHEN and CDR2 SYDVKM come from the germline V gene. CDR3 length: 14 amino acids. Here the CDR3 DNA reads TGTGCCAGCAACCAAGGGGGCGCGAACACTGAAGCTTTCTTT. Its translation is CASNQGGANTEAFF.

The rearrangement uses TRBV27 and TRBJ2-7; 10 nucleotides line up with TRBD1. The length of the CDR3 is 15 residues. In germline, CDR1 is MNHEY, CDR2 SMNVEV (reference sequence). V dropped 4 bases and J dropped 2; count of bases not matched to a gene: 5. The CDR3 spells CASSSRGTGAYEQYF. The CDR3 DNA is TGTGCCAGCAGTTCCCGCGGGACAGGGGCCTACGAGCAGTACTTC.

CDR3 protein: CASKLASARDTQYF. CDR3 in DNA: TGTGCCAGCAAGCTGGCTAGCGCGAGAGATACGCAGTATTTT. This sequence joins TRBV6-1 and TRBJ2-3, with a tentative D call TRBD2 (6 bases). This CDR3 spans 14 amino acids. Deletions cut 7 bases from V and 5 bases from J, with 16 bases between. Germline CDR1 reads MNHNS; CDR2 reads SASEGT.

Concerning this clonotype itself: The junction differs from germline at one of its ends, possibly a read error. The genes are TRBV12-3 or TRBV12-4 and TRBJ2-1, with D possibly called TRBD1 or TRBD2 (7 bases each). The CDR3 consists of 13 residues. The CDR3 DNA reads as TGTGCCAGCAGTTTTCAGGGGGGGAGTGAGCGGTTCTTC. Translation gives CASSFQGGSERFF.

The V and J genes are TRBV7-2 and TRBJ2-3; 12 nucleotides match TRBD2. Per germline, CDR1 SGHTA and CDR2 FQGNSA. The CDR3 loop spans 16 amino acids. J lost 6 bases, V lost 8 bases, and 12 bases had no gene match. CDR3 coding DNA: TGTGCCAGCGGCCTGGGACTAGCGGGCTCCCAGGATACGCAGTATTTT. This encodes CASGLGLAGSQDTQYF.

This chain connects TRBV20-1 to TRBJ2-1, with TRBD2 identical over 7 bases. The J segment lost 2 bases and the V segment lost 5 bases, leaving 9 bases of the junction unmatched. In germline, CDR1 is DFQATT, CDR2 SNEGSKA (reference sequence). The CDR3 length is 15 residues. The CDR3 nucleotides are TGCAGTGCTTCTCGCGGGAGACGGGCCTACAATGAGCAGTTCTTC. Protein: CSASRGRRAYNEQFF.

The chain links TRBV19 to TRBJ2-1; 7 nucleotides align to TRBD1. The CDR3 totals 14 residues. Losses at the gene ends were 7 bases for V and 3 bases for J; bases not matched to a gene: 6. Germline V CDR1 and CDR2: LNHDA, SQIVND (reference sequence). This CDR3 reads CASMKDRYYNEQFF. The CDR3 DNA sequence: TGTGCCAGTATGAAGGACAGGTACTACAATGAGCAGTTCTTC.

This clonotype has only one observation. This chain connects TRBV5-1 to TRBJ1-4; D is undetermined. This CDR3 has 14 amino acids. Trimming removed 3 bases at V and 8 bases at J, with 14 bases between. Germline V gene lookup returns CDR1 SGHRS and CDR2 YFSETQ. CDR3 DNA sequence: TGCGCCAGCAGCTCCCTCGGCGTAGGCGAAAAACTGTTTTTT. Encoded protein: CASSSLGVGEKLFF.

This clonotype has only a few counts. The V and J genes are TRBV28 and TRBJ2-1, with TRBD2 matching 7 bases. Trimming at V came to 10 bases and at J to 2 bases, leaving 5 bases not matched to a gene. CDR1 and CDR2 (germline): MDHEN, SYDVKM. The CDR3 consists of 13 residues. CDR3 in DNA: TGTGCCACCACTAGCGCTACCTACAATGAGCAGTTCTTC. It codes for CATTSATYNEQFF.

In this sample, this clonotype turned up many times. The V gene is TRBV12-3 or TRBV12-4, the J gene TRBJ1-1; D uncertain. The CDR3 is 14 residues long. V was clipped by 2 bases and J by 1 base, with 8 bases between them. The CDR3 region has the DNA TGTGCCAGCAGTTTAACTGCGCGGAACACTGAAGCTTTCTTT. This codes for CASSLTARNTEAFF.

This clonotype was detected many times. The V gene is TRBV7-9, the J gene TRBJ2-3; no reliable D call. The CDR3 length is 14 residues. CDR1 is SEHNR, CDR2 FQNEAQ, per germline (reference sequence). With 0 bases removed from V and 0 bases from J, the gap between germline ends came to 4 bases. CDR3 loop: CASSLAQSTDTQYF. DNA for the CDR3: TGTGCCAGCAGCTTAGCTCAGAGCACAGATACGCAGTATTTT.

The J gene is TRBJ2-5, the V gene TRBV12-3 or TRBV12-4, with 12 bases lining up with TRBD2. Unmatched junction bases numbered 10, after V lost 6 bases and J lost 5 bases. The CDR3 length is 16 residues. CDR3 nucleotide sequence: TGTGCCAGCAGCCAACCCCGACTAGCGGGAGATGAGACCCAGTACTTC. This encodes CASSQPRLAGDETQYF.

This chain joins TRBV30 and TRBJ2-7; 7 nucleotides line up with TRBD1. Germline V gives CDR1 GTSNPN, CDR2 SVGIG (reference sequence). The CDR3 contains 14 residues. V lost 3 bases, J lost 2 bases, and 7 bases stayed unmatched. In DNA form, the CDR3 reads TGTGCCTGGAGGTCGACAGGGAATACCTACGAGCAGTACTTC. It is translated as CAWRSTGNTYEQYF.

This clonotype appeared a few times. The chain combines TRBV27 with TRBJ1-2, with D maybe TRBD1 (6 bases). The CDR3 runs to 13 residues. V gave up 6 bases and J gave up 4 bases, with 12 bases separating them. Germline loops: CDR1 MNHEY, CDR2 SMNVEV (reference sequence). CDR3 coding DNA: TGTGCCAGCAGCCATCGGGGGCCCTATGGCTACACCTTC. This gives the protein CASSHRGPYGYTF.

The V and J genes are TRBV5-1 and TRBJ2-1, with D possibly being TRBD2 (5 bases). Trimming pared 5 bases from V and 13 bases from J, leaving 31 bases between. The CDR3 is 17 residues long. Germline V lookup: CDR1 SGHRS, CDR2 YFSETQ. Here the CDR3 DNA reads TGCGCCAGCAGACTCGGGGTGGGCAGAGACCGAACACACCAACAGTTCTTC. It specifies CASRLGVGRDRTHQQFF.

V and J are TRBV9 and TRBJ1-2; weak D call: TRBD1 (6 bases). The CDR3 covers 15 residues. Trimming removed 0 bases at V and 6 bases at J, with 15 bases between. Germline CDR1 reads SGDLS; CDR2 reads YYNGEE. CDR3 sequence reads: CASSVGQGRENGYTF. CDR3 nucleotides: TGTGCCAGCAGCGTAGGGCAGGGGCGCGAAAATGGCTACACCTTC.